The 16 T cell receptor beta chains listed next were all sequenced from one sample in a study of blood T cell repertoires in COVID-19. Assay used: immunoSEQ multiplex PCR; TCRdb lists only in-frame clones, some missing. The sample comprises 140,000 to 150,000 clones, 80% to 85% of which are singletons, and more than 6.5% rests with the top ten. The sample was peripheral blood. The receptors were sampled from a human donor in a cohort sampled during active COVID-19.

The chain recombines TRBV28 with TRBJ2-5, with D unresolved. This CDR3 region has 13 residues. Trimming took off 7 bases at V and 5 bases at J, with 14 bases between the two ends. Germline values: CDR1 MDHEN, CDR2 SYDVKM. Here the CDR3 reads CASKQHGRETQYF. For the CDR3, the DNA is TGTGCCAGCAAACAGCATGGGCGCGAGACCCAGTACTTC.

The V call is TRBV6-2 or TRBV6-3, the J call TRBJ1-5; TRBD1 matches 10 bases. Per germline, CDR1 MNHEY and CDR2 SVGEGT. The CDR3 consists of 18 residues. Trimming at V came to 4 bases and at J to 3 bases, leaving 12 bases not matched to a gene. Here the CDR3 reads CASSSVRDRGVNNQPQHF. The CDR3, as DNA: TGTGCCAGCAGTTCCGTCCGGGACAGGGGAGTGAACAATCAGCCCCAGCATTTT.

J is TRBJ1-5 and V is TRBV3-1 (or the pseudogene TRBV3-2); a weak D match, TRBD1 (6 bases). The CDR3 extends over 14 amino acids. Trimming removed 3 bases from V and 2 bases from J, with 8 bases in between. Looked up from germline, CDR1 is LGHDT and CDR2 is YNNKEL (reference sequence). CDR3 in amino acids: CASSQTGGNQPQHF. The DNA of the CDR3 is TGTGCCAGCAGCCAGACAGGAGGCAATCAGCCCCAGCATTTT.

The J gene is TRBJ2-7, the V gene TRBV6-6, with TRBD2 as a possible D gene (6 bases). The CDR3 contains 14 residues. Looked up from germline, CDR1 is MNHNY and CDR2 is SVGAGI (reference sequence). V dropped 6 bases and J dropped 3 bases, with 15 bases sitting between them. CDR3 nucleotides: TGTGCCAGCAGGGAACCCGGGACTTACTACGAGCAGTACTTC. Protein sequence: CASREPGTYYEQYF.

The chain employs TRBV28 and TRBJ1-4; 8 nucleotides line up with TRBD1. Germline V gene sequence: CDR1 MDHEN, CDR2 SYDVKM. With 3 bases clipped from V and 2 bases from J, the junction kept 5 bases outside the gene matches. CDR3 length equals 16 residues. CDR3 residues: CASSLQGATTNEKLFF. CDR3 DNA: TGTGCCAGCAGTTTGCAGGGGGCGACCACTAATGAAAAACTGTTTTTT. The full variable domain, its missing parts supplied by reference TRBV28 and TRBJ1-4, is DVKVTQSSRYLVKRTGEKVFLECVQDMDHENMFWYRQDPGLGLRLIYFSYDVKMKEKGDIPEGYSVSREKKERFSLILESASTNQTSMYLCASSLQGATTNEKLFFGSGTQLSVL.

The rearrangement uses TRBV19 and TRBJ2-7; TRBD1 matches at 9 bases. Germline trimming cut 5 bases from V and 3 bases from J; bases unmatched to any gene: 14. Germline-derived CDR1 and CDR2 are LNHDA and SQIVND (reference sequence). The CDR3 spans 17 residues. CDR3 residues: CASSPRRGGTGFYEQYF. DNA of the CDR3: TGTGCCAGTAGTCCCCGTCGGGGCGGGACAGGGTTCTACGAGCAGTACTTC.

The rearrangement links TRBV19 to TRBJ2-7; tentatively, D is TRBD2 (5 bases). The germline CDR1 and CDR2 sequences are LNHDA and SQIVND (reference sequence). The CDR3 is 14 residues long. Trimming shortened V by 3 bases and J by 2 bases, and 11 bases separated the two germline ends. CDR3 coding DNA: TGTGCCAGTAGTATCGGGAACGGCCCCTACGAGCAGTACTTC. Protein: CASSIGNGPYEQYF. Drawing the rest from reference TRBV19 and TRBJ2-7, the complete variable domain is DGGITQSPKYLFRKEGQNVTLSCEQNLNHDAMYWYRQDPGQGLRLIYYSQIVNDFQKGDIAEGYSVSREKKESFPLTVTSAQKNPTAFYLCASSIGNGPYEQYFGPGTRLTVT.

Of note for this clone: Distinct nucleotide sequences in the sample also encode this CDR3. In DNA form, the CDR3 reads TGTGCCAGCAGCGTAGAAGTGGGAGGGACAGATACGCAGTATTTT. Amino acid sequence: CASSVEVGGTDTQYF. V is TRBV9 and J is TRBJ2-3; TRBD2 matches at 7 bases. Trimming removed 0 bases from V and 3 bases from J; junction bases left unmatched: 4. The germline V gene has CDR1 SGDLS and CDR2 YYNGEE. This CDR3 is built from 15 residues.

The chain is built from TRBV5-1 and TRBJ1-6; D is possibly TRBD1 (6 bases). Germline CDR1 is SGHRS and CDR2 is YFSETQ. Trimming took 4 bases from V and 4 from J, leaving 15 bases between them. CDR3 length: 16 residues. The CDR3 nucleotides are TGCGCCAGCAGCGCGACCGGGACACTATATAATTCACCCCTCCACTTT. Translating it yields CASSATGTLYNSPLHF.

The chain uses TRBV6-2 or TRBV6-3 and TRBJ2-3, with TRBD1 identical over 10 bases. Germline assignment: CDR1 MNHEY and CDR2 SVGEGT. This CDR3 has 15 residues. Trimming cost V 5 bases and J 4 bases; bases outside gene matches: 6. The CDR3 here is CASSETGGASDTQYF. The DNA for the CDR3 is TGTGCCAGCAGTGAGACAGGGGGCGCCTCAGATACGCAGTATTTT.

CDR3 amino acids: CASSPRTAMGAFF. CDR3 nucleotides: TGTGCCAGCTCACCAAGGACAGCGATGGGAGCTTTCTTT. J is TRBJ1-1 and V is TRBV18; perhaps TRBD1 as D (6 bases). CDR3 length: 13 amino acids. Germline V gene data show CDR1 as KGHSH and CDR2 as LQKENI. Trimming removed 2 bases from V and 10 bases from J, with 14 bases in between. The whole variable domain, remainder taken from reference TRBV18 and TRBJ1-1, is NAGVMQNPRHLVRRRGQEARLRCSPMKGHSHVYWYRQLPEEGLKFMVYLQKENIIDESGMPKERFSAEFPKEGPSILRIQQVVRGDSAAYFCASSPRTAMGAFFGQGTRLTVV.

This chain connects TRBV7-9 to TRBJ1-2; D is ambiguous. V was trimmed by 5 bases and J by 6 bases, leaving 16 bases between them. The CDR3 loop spans 14 amino acids. Germline V gene sequence: CDR1 SEHNR, CDR2 FQNEAQ (reference sequence). The DNA for the CDR3 is TGTGCCAGCAGCCTCCTCCGGGAAGGGAATGGCTACACCTTC. This sequence encodes CASSLLREGNGYTF.

The V gene is TRBV28, the J gene TRBJ2-7, with a possible D match to TRBD2 (5 bases). The CDR3 covers 14 residues. Germline V lookup: CDR1 MDHEN, CDR2 SYDVKM. Trimming shortened V by 3 bases and J by 2 bases, and 11 bases separated the two germline ends. The CDR3 region has the DNA TGTGCCAGCAGTTTGCAGCGGAGCCCCTACGAGCAGTACTTC. This encodes CASSLQRSPYEQYF.

This clone was detected only a few times. The genes are TRBV28 and TRBJ1-1, with 7 bases aligning to TRBD1. V gave up 7 bases and J gave up 1 base; unmatched junction bases: 6. The CDR3 is made up of 14 amino acids. Germline V gene data show CDR1 as MDHEN and CDR2 as SYDVKM. The CDR3 sequence: CASTLTGSNTEAFF. The CDR3 bases are TGTGCCAGCACCCTGACAGGGTCGAACACTGAAGCTTTCTTT.

The chain carries TRBV19 and TRBJ2-1, with 7 bases lining up with TRBD2. V shed 5 bases and J 2 bases; nucleotides not matched to a gene: 3. The germline V gene encodes CDR1 LNHDA and CDR2 SQIVND (reference sequence). The CDR3 runs to 14 residues. CDR3 loop: CASSPSGPYNEQFF. Written as DNA, the CDR3 is TGTGCCAGTAGTCCTAGCGGACCCTACAATGAGCAGTTCTTC.

The chain joins TRBV18 to TRBJ2-1, with D tentatively TRBD2 (6 bases). V dropped 4 bases and J dropped 9 bases, with 13 bases sitting between them. The CDR3 totals 13 residues. The V gene's germline CDR1 is KGHSH and CDR2 LQKENI. The CDR3 reads CASSQMEGSEQFF. CDR3 DNA: TGTGCCAGCTCACAGATGGAGGGCAGTGAGCAGTTCTTC.